The 25 T cell receptor beta chains below come from one sample, sequenced in a study of breast tumors, draining lymph nodes, adjacent tissues. MiXCR, run by TCRdb on the multiplex PCR reads, gives a single entry per CDR3 protein. Here the sample spans approximately 13,000 distinct CDR3 sequences, around half being singletons. The specimen sequenced was tumor-adjacent breast tissue. The receptors stem from a female donor with breast cancer. Some clones in this sample may be carry-over from other donors' samples.

This clonotype has only a few counts. The rearrangement links TRBV28 to TRBJ1-6, with D unclear. This CDR3 is built from 15 residues. Trimming took off 8 bases at V and 0 bases at J, with 11 bases between the two ends. Germline CDR1 MDHEN, CDR2 SYDVKM. CDR3 DNA sequence: TGTGCCAGCGAACCCTTGAGCTCCTATAATTCACCCCTCCACTTT. This translates into CASEPLSSYNSPLHF.

V gene TRBV4-3 combines with J gene TRBJ2-3; the match to TRBD2 covers 8 bases. V gave up 0 bases and J gave up 10 bases; unmatched junction bases: 12. The CDR3 loop spans 16 amino acids. Germline V gives CDR1 LGHNA, CDR2 YSLEER. The CDR3 protein is CASSQERSSGGLPQYF. CDR3 nucleotides: TGCGCCAGCAGCCAAGAAAGATCGAGCGGGGGTCTCCCGCAGTATTTT.

The genes are TRBV15 and TRBJ2-1; TRBD2 matches 11 bases. Germline V gene data show CDR1 as LNHNV and CDR2 as YYDKDF (reference sequence). V was pared by 3 bases and J by 14 bases, with 15 bases of the junction left unmatched. This CDR3 contains 16 residues. CDR3 sequence reads: CATSSDYSTSGVGEFF. The CDR3 nucleotides are TGTGCCACCAGCAGTGATTATTCGACTAGCGGGGTAGGGGAGTTCTTC.

The sample holds many counts of this clonotype. The chain joins TRBV7-8 to TRBJ2-3; 12 nucleotides align to TRBD2. The CDR3 is made up of 14 amino acids. J lost 10 bases, V lost 6 bases, and 8 bases had no gene match. In germline, CDR1 is SGHVS, CDR2 FQNEAQ. Here the CDR3 DNA reads TGTGCCAGCAGTCGACTAGCGGGAGACGGTCCGCAGTATTTT. It specifies CASSRLAGDGPQYF.

On this clonotype: This may arise from a read error, as a much more abundant clone is one base away. This chain links TRBV6-6 with TRBJ1-2; 8 bases align to TRBD1. The CDR3 is 11 amino acids. The trim removed 5 bases at V and 13 bases at J, leaving 6 bases unmatched. Germline-derived CDR1 and CDR2 are MNHNY and SVGAGI (reference sequence). The CDR3 region has the DNA TGTGCCAGCAGTCGGCAGGGGGCTTTCACCTTC. It yields the protein CASSRQGAFTF.

With regard to this clonotype: One end of the junction does not line up with germline, which may come from a read error. J is TRBJ2-7 and V is TRBV5-1; either TRBD1 or TRBD2 may supply D (6 bases each). Germline V gives CDR1 SGHRS, CDR2 YFSETQ. CDR3 length equals 14 residues. CDR3 coding DNA: TGTGCCAGCAGCAAGGGGGGAGGAGGCTACGAGCAGTACTTC. It yields the protein CASSKGGGGYEQYF.

This clonotype showed up many times. One end of the junction fails to match germline, which may point to a read error. The rearrangement uses TRBV6-5 and TRBJ2-3; maybe TRBD2 (6 bases). CDR3 length equals 18 residues. CDR1 and CDR2 (germline): MNHEY, SVGAGI. In DNA form, the CDR3 reads TGTGCCAGCAGTCACTCGAATAGCGGTCCCGCTCGCACAGATACGCAGTATTTT. Translated, it gives CASSHSNSGPARTDTQYF.

The chain combines TRBV5-1 with TRBJ2-3; D remains ambiguous. CDR1 SGHRS and CDR2 YFSETQ come from the germline V gene. The CDR3 loop spans 14 amino acids. Trimming pared 2 bases from V and 2 bases from J, leaving 9 bases between. CDR3: CASSFSTITDTQYF. In nucleotides, the CDR3 is TGCGCCAGCAGCTTTAGCACAATCACAGATACGCAGTATTTT.

This clonotype is classed as medium-sized. This rearrangement joins TRBV7-8 to TRBJ2-3; 7 bases align to TRBD2. Trimming removed 2 bases from V and 1 base from J; junction bases left unmatched: 12. The CDR3 is 18 residues long. Germline V lookup: CDR1 SGHVS, CDR2 FQNEAQ. CDR3 sequence: CASSLTGLDLAGTDTQYF. CDR3 nucleotides: TGTGCCAGCAGCTTAACTGGACTGGATCTAGCGGGCACAGATACGCAGTATTTT.

This clonotype ranks as medium-sized (0.01 to 0.1%). The V gene is TRBV7-8, the J gene TRBJ1-6, with TRBD1 as a possible D gene (5 bases). The CDR3 is made up of 18 amino acids. Germline lookup yields CDR1 SGHVS and CDR2 FQNEAQ. Trimming stripped 1 base from V and 3 bases from J, with 16 bases between. The CDR3 bases are TGTGCCAGCAGCTTAGATGGGGTTGGGGCGGACTATAATTCACCCCTCCACTTT. Protein product: CASSLDGVGADYNSPLHF.

Comment on this clonotype: Relative to the germline gene, one junction end is altered; a read error may explain this. This chain uses TRBV7-3 with TRBJ2-1; TRBD1 is a possible D gene (6 bases). The germline CDR1 and CDR2 sequences are SGHTA and FQGTGA. The CDR3 covers 15 residues. CDR3 bases: TGTGCCAGCAGCTTAACTGGGGGCGCTTACAATGAACCACTCTTC. Its translation: CASSLTGGAYNEPLF.

This clonotype is medium-sized in the sample. The rearrangement joins TRBV20-1 to TRBJ1-2; D possibly corresponds to TRBD1 (5 bases). This CDR3 region has 12 residues. V dropped 3 bases and J dropped 4 bases, with 9 bases sitting between them. The germline V gene has CDR1 DFQATT and CDR2 SNEGSKA (reference sequence). CDR3 sequence (DNA): TGCAGTGCTAGGGGGGGGAGCTATGGCTACACCTTC. Its translation is CSARGGSYGYTF.

Ten or more counts support this clonotype. The V and J genes are TRBV6-5 and TRBJ2-3; possible D gene TRBD1, 6 bases. The CDR3 runs to 12 residues. Between the trimmed V and J ends, which lost 6 bases and 6 bases, there was a span of 10 bases. From germline, CDR1 is MNHEY and CDR2 SVGAGI. The CDR3 nucleotides read TGTGCCAGCAGGCCGAGGGGGGATACGCAGTATTTT. Residues: CASRPRGDTQYF.

This clonotype has ten or more counts. The rearrangement uses TRBV5-1 and TRBJ2-2; 11 nucleotides line up with TRBD1. CDR3 length equals 14 residues. J was trimmed by 6 bases and V by 4 bases; bases with no gene match: 2. From germline, CDR1 is SGHRS and CDR2 YFSETQ. The CDR3: CASSTDRGPGELFF. The CDR3 coding sequence is TGCGCCAGCAGCACGGACAGGGGGCCCGGGGAGCTGTTTTTT.

There are many counts of this clonotype. A much larger clone differs by one base, so this may be a read error. The chain carries TRBV6-1 and TRBJ2-5; D unresolved. Trimming pared 6 bases from V and 0 bases from J, leaving 11 bases between. Germline V gene lookup returns CDR1 MNHNS and CDR2 SASEGT. The CDR3 covers 14 residues. The CDR3 reads CASRHRSYQETQYF. CDR3 in DNA: TGTGCCAGCAGGCACAGATCGTACCAAGAGACCCAGTACTTC.

This chain uses TRBV7-3 with TRBJ2-7; 8 bases fit TRBD2. Trimming at V came to 4 bases and at J to 13 bases, leaving 15 bases not matched to a gene. The CDR3 sequence is 14 residues long. The V gene's germline CDR1 is SGHTA and CDR2 FQGTGA. The CDR3 region has the DNA TGTGCCAGCAGCTGGCCAGGGCGGGAGGAGTGGTACTACTTC. Residues: CASSWPGREEWYYF.

The gene calls are TRBV14 and TRBJ2-2; D is tentatively TRBD1 or TRBD2 (6 bases each). The CDR3 runs 17 residues. Trimming removed 5 bases from V and 5 bases from J, with 21 bases in between. Germline assignment: CDR1 SGHDN and CDR2 FVKESK. Here the CDR3 DNA reads TGTGCCAGCAGCGCTCCGGCCGGGGGCGCGGAGACCGGGGAGCTGTTTTTT. It specifies CASSAPAGGAETGELFF.

About this clonotype itself: Just one base apart from a much larger clone, this may be a read error. This rearrangement joins TRBV7-3 to TRBJ1-1, with D possibly being TRBD1 (5 bases). This CDR3 has 17 amino acids. V dropped 6 bases and J dropped 0 bases, with 20 bases sitting between them. From germline, CDR1 is SGHTA and CDR2 FQGTGA. CDR3 sequence: CASSPHHQAGMNTEAFF. CDR3 sequence (DNA): TGTGCCAGCAGTCCCCATCACCAGGCAGGGATGAACACTGAAGCTTTCTTT.

This clonotype was detected many times. The rearrangement joins TRBV9 to TRBJ2-1; TRBD1 matches at 8 bases. V was clipped by 9 bases and J by 1 base; unmatched bases: 9. From germline, CDR1 is SGDLS and CDR2 YYNGEE. CDR3 length equals 15 residues. The CDR3 bases are TGTGCCAACACTCCAGGGGGCGCATCCTACAATGAGCAGTTCTTC. This encodes CANTPGGASYNEQFF. Variable domain in full (rest from reference TRBV9 and TRBJ2-1): DSGVTQTPKHLITATGQRVTLRCSPRSGDLSVYWYQQSLDQGLQFLIQYYNGEERAKGNILERFSAQQFPDLHSELNLSSLELGDSALYFCANTPGGASYNEQFFGPGTRLTVL.

The chain recombines TRBV19 with TRBJ1-2; D remains unclear. Trimming took 4 bases from V and 1 from J, leaving 10 bases between them. The CDR3 is 14 residues long. Germline values: CDR1 LNHDA, CDR2 SQIVND (reference sequence). The CDR3 sequence is CASSTASNNYGYTF. CDR3 DNA: TGTGCCAGTAGTACCGCCTCCAATAACTATGGCTACACCTTC. The variable domain in full, completed from reference TRBV19 and TRBJ1-2, reads DGGITQSPKYLFRKEGQNVTLSCEQNLNHDAMYWYRQDPGQGLRLIYYSQIVNDFQKGDIAEGYSVSREKKESFPLTVTSAQKNPTAFYLCASSTASNNYGYTFGSGTRLTVV.

This clonotype was observed at least ten times. This chain joins TRBV7-3 and TRBJ2-5; TRBD2 agrees at 8 bases. The CDR3 extends over 13 amino acids. Unmatched junction bases numbered 1, after V lost 2 bases and J lost 5 bases. The germline CDR1 and CDR2 sequences are SGHTA and FQGTGA. CDR3 nucleotides: TGTGCCAGCAGCTTAGCGGGGGGCGAGACCCAGTACTTC. Translation: CASSLAGGETQYF.

This clonotype was detected ten times or more. The J gene is TRBJ2-1, the V gene TRBV19; 7 nucleotides agree with TRBD2. CDR1 LNHDA and CDR2 SQIVND come from the germline V gene (reference sequence). This CDR3 is built from 12 residues. After removal of 7 bases from V and 6 bases from J, the junction contained 3 bases not matched to a gene. The CDR3 sequence: CASKGRANEQFF. The CDR3 region has the DNA TGTGCCAGTAAGGGGAGGGCCAATGAGCAGTTCTTC.

This chain joins TRBV11-3 and TRBJ2-1; the D is unclear. Germline assignment: CDR1 SGHNT and CDR2 YENEEA. Trimming stripped 5 bases from V and 6 bases from J, with 11 bases between. CDR3 length equals 13 residues. CDR3 DNA sequence: TGTGCCAGCAGCCTCTCAGTTGGCAATGAGCAGTTCTTC. Translating it yields CASSLSVGNEQFF.

This clonotype was counted ten times or more. The chain is built from TRBV6-1 and TRBJ1-3; the D gene is possibly TRBD1 (5 bases). Germline V CDR1 and CDR2: MNHNS, SASEGT. This CDR3 is built from 13 residues. V gave up 7 bases and J gave up 7 bases, with 14 bases separating them. CDR3 coding DNA: TGTGCCAGCATCAGCAGGGATTCCAACACCATATATTTT. Protein product: CASISRDSNTIYF.

This clonotype is judged medium-sized. The chain uses TRBV12-3 or TRBV12-4 and TRBJ2-1; 7 nucleotides agree with TRBD1. This CDR3 has 18 residues. Unmatched junction bases numbered 22, after V lost 6 bases and J lost 8 bases. CDR3 sequence (DNA): TGTGCCAGCAGCCGACCGCTAAGACAGGGTAGTTACGGAGATGAGCAGTTCTTC. Its translation is CASSRPLRQGSYGDEQFF.